This T cell receptor (beta chain) is from a study of monozygotic twins with inflammatory bowel disease. Study outcomes and limitations: No difference was seen in repertoire similarity between concordant and discordant twins, possibly from limited power. A distinction between different T cell subtypes was not possible. TCRbeta inverse Simpson diversity was decreased in IBD patients versus healthy co-twins.

Comment on this clonotype: Its antigen remains unknown.

TCRdb reprocessed the 5' RACE reads, with one entry per CDR3 protein and no DNA. Its table lists under 130,000 distinct CDR3 sequences. The CDR3 loop spans 18 amino acids. The germline V gene encodes CDR1 MDHEN and CDR2 SYDVKM. The source material was blood. The chain is built from TRBV28 and TRBJ2-5; the TCRdb call, TRBD2, lacks DNA for checking. The TCR sequence derives from a human donor with ulcerative colitis or Crohn's disease, or a healthy co-twin of an affected twin (not recorded which). The CDR3 sequence: CASTRVGLAGGGGETQYF.